This T cell receptor beta chain was identified in a study of T cells in Graves' hyperthyroidism and ophthalmopathy. Trimming removed 7 bases at V and 4 bases at J, with 10 bases between. The CDR3 is 12 residues long. This clonotype came up many times. What was amplified from RNA transcripts were TCR beta CDR3 regions. A first-round RT-PCR of the TCR CDR3 used the HTBI primer set. From the multiplex PCR reads, TCRdb called clonotypes with MiXCR, one entry per CDR3 protein. The sample includes 490,000 or so distinct CDR3 sequences, 46% seen only once; the top ten take about two fifths. Sequencing was done on a sample of peripheral blood or thyroid tissue (not recorded which). The sequence derives from an adult woman with Graves' disease, either hyperthyroidism or ophthalmopathy (not recorded which). The chain recombines TRBV12-3 or TRBV12-4 with TRBJ1-2; possible D gene TRBD1, 5 bases. CDR3 nucleotide sequence: TGTGCCAGCACCCGGGGCCTCTATGGCTACACCTTC. It translates to CASTRGLYGYTF.